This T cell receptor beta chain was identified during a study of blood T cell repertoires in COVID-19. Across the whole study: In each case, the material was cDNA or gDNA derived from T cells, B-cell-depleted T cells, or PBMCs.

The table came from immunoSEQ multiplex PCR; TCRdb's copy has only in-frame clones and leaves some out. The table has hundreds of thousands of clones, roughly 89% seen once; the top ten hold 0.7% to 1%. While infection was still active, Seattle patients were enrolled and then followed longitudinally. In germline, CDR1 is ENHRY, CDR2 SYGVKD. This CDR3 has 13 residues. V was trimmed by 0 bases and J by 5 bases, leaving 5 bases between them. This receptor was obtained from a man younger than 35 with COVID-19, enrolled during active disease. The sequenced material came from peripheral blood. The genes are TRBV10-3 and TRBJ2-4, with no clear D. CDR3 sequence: CAISESGENIQYF. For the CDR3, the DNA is TGTGCCATCAGTGAGTCGGGCGAAAACATTCAGTACTTC.